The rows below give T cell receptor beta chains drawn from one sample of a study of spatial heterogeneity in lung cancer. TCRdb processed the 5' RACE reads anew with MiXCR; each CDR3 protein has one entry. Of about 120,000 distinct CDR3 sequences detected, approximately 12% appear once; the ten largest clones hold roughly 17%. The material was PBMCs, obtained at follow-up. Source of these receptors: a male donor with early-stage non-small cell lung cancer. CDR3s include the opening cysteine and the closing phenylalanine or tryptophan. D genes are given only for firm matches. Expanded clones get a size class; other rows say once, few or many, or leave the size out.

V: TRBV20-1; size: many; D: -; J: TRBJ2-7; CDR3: CSARVSTGAAYEQYF; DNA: TGCAGTGCTAGAGTCTCGACAGGAGCTGCCTACGAGCAGTACTTC
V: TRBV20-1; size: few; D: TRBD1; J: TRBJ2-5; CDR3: CSATDREFRETQYF; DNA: TGCAGTGCTACTGACAGGGAGTTTAGAGAGACCCAGTACTTC
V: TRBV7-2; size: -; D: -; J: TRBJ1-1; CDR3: CASSSAGLNTEAFF; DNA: TGTGCCAGCAGCTCGGCAGGCTTGAACACTGAAGCTTTCTTT
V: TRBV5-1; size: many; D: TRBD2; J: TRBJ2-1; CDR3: CASGPSPSGASPYNEQFF; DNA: TGCGCCAGCGGACCGAGTCCGAGCGGGGCTTCTCCCTACAATGAGCAGTTCTTC
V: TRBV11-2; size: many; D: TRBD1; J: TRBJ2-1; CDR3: CASSPPRGPSPNEQFF; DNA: TGTGCCAGCAGCCCGCCCAGGGGGCCAAGCCCCAATGAGCAGTTCTTC
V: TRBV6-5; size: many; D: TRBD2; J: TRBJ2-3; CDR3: CASSLLAGAGDTQYF; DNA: TGTGCCAGCAGCCTACTAGCGGGGGCAGGGGATACGCAGTATTTT
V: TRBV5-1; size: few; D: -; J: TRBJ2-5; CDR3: CASSVTQGAQETQYF; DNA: TGCGCCAGCAGCGTAACACAGGGCGCCCAAGAGACCCAGTACTTC
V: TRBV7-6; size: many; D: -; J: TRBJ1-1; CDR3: CASSSRGTEAFF; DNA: TGTGCCAGCAGCTCACGCGGGACTGAAGCTTTCTTT
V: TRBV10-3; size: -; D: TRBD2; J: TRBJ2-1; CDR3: CAISEIAGFNEQFF; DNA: TGTGCCATCAGTGAGATAGCGGGGTTTAATGAGCAGTTCTTC
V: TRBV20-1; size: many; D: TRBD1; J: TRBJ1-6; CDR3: CSARDRGRLYNSPLHF; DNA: TGCAGTGCTAGGGACAGGGGCAGGCTATATAATTCACCCCTCCACTTT
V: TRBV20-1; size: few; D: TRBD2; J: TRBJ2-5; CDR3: CSAAPGLAAQETQYF; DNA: TGCAGTGCCGCACCGGGACTAGCGGCACAAGAGACCCAGTACTTC
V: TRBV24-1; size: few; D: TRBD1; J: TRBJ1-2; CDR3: CATSDPDREEGYTF; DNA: TGTGCCACCAGTGACCCGGACAGGGAAGAAGGCTACACCTTC
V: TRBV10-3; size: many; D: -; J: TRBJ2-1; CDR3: CAIRQGPNEQFF; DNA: TGTGCCATCAGGCAGGGCCCAAATGAGCAGTTCTTC
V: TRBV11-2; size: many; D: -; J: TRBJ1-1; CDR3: CASTPGQVETEAFF; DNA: TGTGCCAGCACCCCTGGGCAGGTGGAAACTGAAGCTTTCTTT
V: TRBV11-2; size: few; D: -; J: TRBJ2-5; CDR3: CASSPTPNFQETQYF; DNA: TGTGCCAGCAGCCCGACCCCCAACTTCCAAGAGACCCAGTACTTC
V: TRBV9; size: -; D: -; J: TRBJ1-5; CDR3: CASSSLRSPSNQPQHF; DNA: TGTGCCAGCAGCTCCCTCAGATCCCCTAGCAATCAGCCCCAGCATTTT
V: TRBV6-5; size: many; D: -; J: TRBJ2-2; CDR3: CASSHWVGNTGELFF; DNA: TGTGCCAGCAGCCACTGGGTCGGGAACACCGGGGAGCTGTTTTTT
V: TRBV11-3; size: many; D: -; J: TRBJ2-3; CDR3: CASSPRLSDTQYF; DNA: TGTGCCAGCAGCCCCCGCCTATCAGATACGCAGTATTTT
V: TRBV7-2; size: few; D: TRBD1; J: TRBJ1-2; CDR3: CASSQWTGYGYTF; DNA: TGTGCCAGCAGCCAATGGACAGGGTATGGCTACACCTTC
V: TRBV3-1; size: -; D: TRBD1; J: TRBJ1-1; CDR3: CASSGTGGDMGTEAFF; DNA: TGTGCCAGCAGCGGGACAGGGGGCGATATGGGCACTGAAGCTTTCTTT
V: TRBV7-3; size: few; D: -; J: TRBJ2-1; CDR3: CASSFSPYNEQFF; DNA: TGTGCCAGCAGCTTTAGCCCATACAATGAGCAGTTCTTC
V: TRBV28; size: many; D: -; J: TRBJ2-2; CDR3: CASSWTALGELFF; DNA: TGTGCCAGCAGTTGGACAGCTCTCGGGGAGCTGTTTTTT
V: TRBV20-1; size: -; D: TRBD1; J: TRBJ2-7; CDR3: CSARGGDRGYEQYF; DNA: TGCAGTGCTAGAGGCGGGGACAGGGGCTACGAGCAGTACTTC
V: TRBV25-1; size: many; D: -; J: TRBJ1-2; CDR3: CASSDVGQGYTF; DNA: TGTGCCAGCAGTGATGTGGGACAAGGCTACACCTTC
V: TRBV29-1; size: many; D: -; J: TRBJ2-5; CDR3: CSVDEAIGETQYF; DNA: TGCAGCGTTGATGAGGCCATAGGAGAGACCCAGTACTTC
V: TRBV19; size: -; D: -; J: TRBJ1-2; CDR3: CASSISRGNRYGYTF; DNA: TGTGCCAGTAGTATATCGCGGGGCAACCGATATGGCTACACCTTC
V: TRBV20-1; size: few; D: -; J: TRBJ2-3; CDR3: CSASPATSTDTQYF; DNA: TGCAGTGCTAGTCCGGCCACTTCCACAGATACGCAGTATTTT
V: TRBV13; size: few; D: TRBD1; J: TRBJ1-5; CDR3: CASSFSRDRGSNQPQHF; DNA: TGTGCCAGCAGCTTTTCGCGGGACAGGGGTAGCAATCAGCCCCAGCATTTT
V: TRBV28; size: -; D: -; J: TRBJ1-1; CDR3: CASSLKRIGAFF; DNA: TGTGCCAGCAGTTTAAAGAGAATTGGTGCTTTCTTT
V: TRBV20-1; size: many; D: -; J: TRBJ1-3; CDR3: CSARGEARNTIYF; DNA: TGCAGTGCTAGGGGGGAAGCTAGAAACACCATATATTTT
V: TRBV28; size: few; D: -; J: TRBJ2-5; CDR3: CASSFENTAYQETQYF; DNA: TGTGCCAGCAGTTTTGAAAATACCGCTTACCAAGAGACCCAGTACTTC
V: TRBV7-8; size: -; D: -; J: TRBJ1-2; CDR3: CASSLGLLDGYTF; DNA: TGTGCCAGCAGCTTAGGACTGCTCGATGGCTACACCTTC
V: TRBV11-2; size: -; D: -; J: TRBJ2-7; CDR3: CASSLEGLSNEQYF; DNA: TGTGCCAGCAGCTTAGAGGGACTCTCCAACGAGCAGTACTTC